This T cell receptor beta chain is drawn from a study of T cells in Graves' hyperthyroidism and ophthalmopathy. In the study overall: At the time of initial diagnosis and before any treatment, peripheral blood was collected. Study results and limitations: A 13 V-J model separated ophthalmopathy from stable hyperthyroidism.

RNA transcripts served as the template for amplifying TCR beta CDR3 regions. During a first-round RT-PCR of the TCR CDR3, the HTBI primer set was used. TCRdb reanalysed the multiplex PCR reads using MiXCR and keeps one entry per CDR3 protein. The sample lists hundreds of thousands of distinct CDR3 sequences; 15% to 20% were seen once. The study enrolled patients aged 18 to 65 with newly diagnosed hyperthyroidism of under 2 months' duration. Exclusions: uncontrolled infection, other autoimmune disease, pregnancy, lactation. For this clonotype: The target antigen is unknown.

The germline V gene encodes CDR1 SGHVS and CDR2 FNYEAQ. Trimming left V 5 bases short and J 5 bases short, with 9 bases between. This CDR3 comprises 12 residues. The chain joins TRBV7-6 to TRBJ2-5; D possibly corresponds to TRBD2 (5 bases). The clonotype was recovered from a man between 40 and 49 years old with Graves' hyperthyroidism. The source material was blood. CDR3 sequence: CASSTRLETQYF. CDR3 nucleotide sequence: TGTGCCAGCAGCACTAGATTGGAGACCCAGTACTTC.